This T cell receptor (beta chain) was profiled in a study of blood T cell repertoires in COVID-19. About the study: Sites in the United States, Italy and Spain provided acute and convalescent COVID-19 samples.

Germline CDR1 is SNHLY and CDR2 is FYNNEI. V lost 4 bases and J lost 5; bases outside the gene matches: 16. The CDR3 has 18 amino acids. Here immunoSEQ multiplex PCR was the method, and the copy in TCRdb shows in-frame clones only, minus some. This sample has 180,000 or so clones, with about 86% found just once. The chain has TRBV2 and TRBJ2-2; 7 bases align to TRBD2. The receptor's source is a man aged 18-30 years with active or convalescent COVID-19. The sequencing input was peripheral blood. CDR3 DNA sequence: TGTGCCAGCAGTGTGGGATTTCAGGGAGGGTCGTGGACCGGGGAGCTGTTTTTT. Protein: CASSVGFQGGSWTGELFF.